The 11 T cell receptor beta chains listed next were all sequenced from one sample in a study of blood T cells in healthy people across ages. With a J-beta primer mix and a sample-barcoded 5' primer, a second PCR ran 7 to 11 cycles. TCRdb called the 5' RACE reads again in MiXCR, with one record for every CDR3 protein. Among about 970,000 distinct CDR3 sequences listed, roughly half were seen once. The sample taken for sequencing was blood. Source of these receptors: a woman between 55 and 75 years old in good health.

There are a few counts of this clonotype. The chain joins TRBV28 to TRBJ2-3, with D unclear. V was clipped by 5 bases and J by 7 bases, with 7 bases between them. Germline loops: CDR1 MDHEN, CDR2 SYDVKM. The CDR3 consists of 11 residues. The CDR3 DNA reads as TGTGCCAGCAGTATTTCGAATACGCAGTATTTT. This sequence encodes CASSISNTQYF.

This chain links TRBV28 with TRBJ1-6; 10 bases map to TRBD1. The J segment lost 10 bases and the V segment lost 5 bases, leaving 8 bases of the junction unmatched. The CDR3 runs 15 residues. Looked up from germline, CDR1 is MDHEN and CDR2 is SYDVKM. The CDR3 loop reads CASSPRQGAGSPLHF. CDR3 bases: TGTGCCAGCAGTCCTCGACAGGGGGCTGGGTCACCCCTCCACTTT.

The V call is TRBV12-3 or TRBV12-4, the J call TRBJ2-3; D uncertain. Trimming removed 6 bases at V and 2 bases at J, with 9 bases between. CDR3 length: 13 amino acids. The CDR3 DNA follows: TGTGCCAGCAGCAAGGACCACACAGATACGCAGTATTTT. It is translated as CASSKDHTDTQYF.

The rearrangement uses TRBV29-1 and TRBJ1-2, with D hard to call. This CDR3 comprises 11 residues. Trimming stripped 4 bases from V and 2 bases from J, with 5 bases between. Germline V gene data show CDR1 as SQVTM and CDR2 as ANQGSEA. DNA for the CDR3: TGCAGCGTTGTAGACAACTATGGCTACACCTTC. Residues: CSVVDNYGYTF.

This clonotype showed up just once. The V call is TRBV7-6, the J call TRBJ2-5; tentatively, D is TRBD1 or TRBD2 (6 bases each). Per germline, CDR1 SGHVS and CDR2 FNYEAQ. Trimming shortened V by 4 bases and J by 6 bases, and 15 bases separated the two germline ends. This CDR3 spans 14 amino acids. CDR3 sequence: CASSSPWGAKTQYF. The CDR3 region has the DNA TGTGCCAGCAGCTCCCCTTGGGGGGCCAAGACCCAGTACTTC.

The rearrangement uses TRBV12-3 or TRBV12-4 and TRBJ2-7; D is possibly TRBD1 (6 bases). The V end was cut by 7 bases, the J end by 0 bases, with 16 bases between. This CDR3 has 15 amino acids. The CDR3 reads CASNPQGVSSYEQYF. CDR3 nucleotides: TGTGCCAGCAACCCACAGGGCGTGAGCTCCTACGAGCAGTACTTC.

This clonotype has only a few counts. The rearrangement uses TRBV12-3 or TRBV12-4 and TRBJ2-7; D is possibly TRBD2 (6 bases). The CDR3 has 14 residues. V shed 5 bases and J shed 0 bases, with 11 bases lying between them. The CDR3 region has the DNA TGTGCCAGCAGTGCCGGGACTGTCTCCTACGAGCAGTACTTC. It translates to CASSAGTVSYEQYF.

There are a few counts of this clonotype. V usage is TRBV7-2 and J usage is TRBJ2-7; D ambiguous. The germline V gene has CDR1 SGHTA and CDR2 FQGNSA. The V and J ends lost 1 base and 5 bases respectively, with 12 bases between them. The CDR3 has 14 amino acids. CDR3 in amino acids: CASSLVGQVHEQYF. For the CDR3, the DNA is TGTGCCAGCAGCTTAGTAGGGCAGGTCCACGAGCAGTACTTC.

J is TRBJ2-1 and V is TRBV20-1; 8 bases are a match to TRBD1. The J call may be mistaken, given a closer DNA end match to TRBJ2-7. Germline CDR1 reads DFQATT; CDR2 reads SNEGSKA (reference sequence). There are 15 residues in the CDR3. CDR3 sequence (DNA): TGCAGTGCGCAATTGGGACAGGCAATAGACAATGAGCAGTACTTC. Its translation: CSAQLGQAIDNEQYF.

The V and J genes are TRBV5-1 and TRBJ2-1; D is unclear. Germline V lookup: CDR1 SGHRS, CDR2 YFSETQ. V lost 4 bases to trimming and J lost 10 bases, with 15 bases between them. The CDR3 length is 13 residues. The CDR3 is CASSHDTSREQFF. CDR3 in DNA: TGCGCCAGCAGCCACGACACCTCAAGGGAGCAGTTCTTC.

The V and J genes are TRBV28 and TRBJ1-3; TRBD1 matches 7 bases. V shed 5 bases, J shed 7 bases, and the junction held 11 bases outside the gene matches. There are 15 residues in the CDR3. Germline CDR1 and CDR2: MDHEN and SYDVKM. CDR3 DNA: TGTGCCAGCAGTATAACCGGGACAGAAGGTAACACCATATATTTT. Amino acid sequence: CASSITGTEGNTIYF.